This T cell receptor beta chain was sequenced for a study of shared clonotypes between healthy human individuals. Overall study results and limits: When compared with the clonotypes that were shared by all four sorted-subset donors, the non-shared clonotypes turned out to have lower generation probabilities.

DNA at 200 ng, about 30,000 T cell genomes, went into sorted-subset replicate PCRs. The table came from immunoSEQ multiplex PCR; TCRdb's copy has only in-frame clones and leaves some out. Of a few million clones in the sample, 93% were seen once. Those who donated were healthy HIV-negative adults, with no recent acute infections or vaccinations reported. Only one count was recorded for this clone. Its specificity is not known. The sequence was obtained from a man between 18 and 29 years old in good health. Some clones in this sample may be carry-over from other donors' samples. Sample: naive CD4+ T cells from PBMCs. As for subset: CD45RA+ positively selected.

CDR3 DNA: TGTGCCAGTATGGGGCCCTTGGTCGGCAATCAGCCCCAGCATTTT. Translation: CASMGPLVGNQPQHF. The chain combines TRBV19 with TRBJ1-5, with D tentatively TRBD1 (5 bases). The V gene's germline CDR1 is LNHDA and CDR2 SQIVND (reference sequence). V lost 7 bases, J lost 2 bases, and 15 bases lay in between. The CDR3 sequence is 15 residues long.